This T cell receptor (beta chain) came from a study of blood T cells in healthy people across ages. Overall study findings and caveats: Strong correlation existed between TCR beta diversity and naive T cell percentage. Roughly linear declines in TCR beta diversity per million T cells occurred with age. Estimates of total diversity, which came from one million sequenced T cells, were considered to be underestimates.

Total RNA was extracted at no less than 5.5 micrograms per sample. The authors ran a second PCR of about 7 to 11 cycles using a sample-barcoded 5' primer and a J-beta primer mix. TCRdb re-derived calls from the 5' RACE reads in MiXCR, one entry per CDR3 protein. The profile shows more than 700,000 distinct CDR3 sequences, about 53% of them singletons. The V gene lost 0 bases and the J gene lost 5 bases, with 7 bases spanning the gap. Looked up from germline, CDR1 is MNHEY and CDR2 is SMNVEV (reference sequence). There are 13 residues in the CDR3. On this clonotype: Its antigen is not known.

The receptor was isolated from an older man in good health. Input material: blood. J is TRBJ2-5 and V is TRBV27, with D possibly being TRBD1 (6 bases). CDR3 in DNA: TGTGCCAGCAGTTTATCAAGGGGGGAGACCCAGTACTTC. Translating gives CASSLSRGETQYF.